This T cell receptor beta chain was observed in a study of patients and donors after allogeneic stem cell transplantation. TCRdb re-called the RT-PCR reads with MiXCR, one entry per CDR3 protein. The sample yields 920,000 or so distinct CDR3 sequences, more than 15% seen once. This clonotype has only a few counts. The sequencing input was blood, either unsorted or a sorted T cell fraction (not recorded which). The sequence derives from a human donor who was either an allogeneic HSCT recipient or a stem cell or donor lymphocyte infusion donor (not recorded which). It is not recorded whose cells these are; they may come from a transplant donor.

CDR3 nucleotides: TGCAGTGCTAGTGTCCCCAATAGGCAGTATTTT. Residues: CSASVPNRQYF. This sequence joins TRBV20-1 and TRBJ2-3; D is ambiguous. Germline loops: CDR1 DFQATT, CDR2 SNEGSKA (reference sequence). The CDR3 loop spans 11 amino acids. The V end was cut by 3 bases, the J end by 11 bases, with 12 bases between.